Below are 25 T cell receptor beta chains sequenced from a single sample in a study of shared clonotypes between healthy human individuals. Sequencing used immunoSEQ multiplex PCR; TCRdb keeps in-frame clones, though not all of them. In the table there are 2 million to 3 million clones, just over 90% of which are singletons. Sequencing input: naive CD4+ T cells sorted from blood. The sample's subset: CD45RA+ positively selected. The receptors come from a man between 18 and 35 years old in good health.

V is TRBV19 and J is TRBJ2-7; perhaps TRBD1 as D (5 bases). Trimming removed 4 bases from V and 3 bases from J, with 16 bases in between. The CDR3 is 15 amino acids. In germline, CDR1 is LNHDA, CDR2 SQIVND (reference sequence). Here the CDR3 reads CASSTSGKKDYEQYF. CDR3 coding DNA: TGTGCCAGTAGTACGTCAGGGAAGAAGGACTACGAGCAGTACTTC. Full variable domain (outside the CDR3, taken from reference TRBV19 and TRBJ2-7): DGGITQSPKYLFRKEGQNVTLSCEQNLNHDAMYWYRQDPGQGLRLIYYSQIVNDFQKGDIAEGYSVSREKKESFPLTVTSAQKNPTAFYLCASSTSGKKDYEQYFGPGTRLTVT.

The chain uses TRBV6-1 and TRBJ1-2, with D possibly matching TRBD1 (6 bases). The V gene's germline CDR1 is MNHNS and CDR2 SASEGT. The length of the CDR3 is 13 residues. The V and J ends lost 5 bases and 5 bases respectively, with 12 bases between them. CDR3 sequence: CASSQQGGYGYTF. The CDR3 DNA follows: TGTGCCAGCAGTCAACAGGGAGGTTATGGCTACACCTTC.

This chain uses TRBV30 with TRBJ2-4, with 9 nucleotides matching TRBD2. The V segment lost 3 bases and the J segment 8 bases; nucleotides outside the gene matches: 5. Germline V gives CDR1 GTSNPN, CDR2 SVGIG (reference sequence). This CDR3 is built from 13 residues. In DNA, the CDR3 is TGTGCCTGGAGGCTAGCGGGGACATACATTCAGTACTTC. Translation gives CAWRLAGTYIQYF.

J is TRBJ2-5 and V is TRBV5-5; 10 bases are a match to TRBD2. The CDR3 is 16 amino acids. The trim removed 0 bases at V and 5 bases at J, leaving 7 bases unmatched. The germline V gene encodes CDR1 SGHKS and CDR2 YYEKEE (reference sequence). The CDR3 here is CASSLEPSGGRETQYF. The DNA of the CDR3 is TGTGCCAGCAGCTTGGAGCCTAGCGGGGGCCGGGAGACCCAGTACTTC.

The chain employs TRBV5-4 and TRBJ2-3, with 9 bases matching TRBD2. The CDR3 has 17 amino acids. Losses at the gene ends were 0 bases for V and 0 bases for J; bases not matched to a gene: 5. Per the germline V gene, CDR1 is SGHNT and CDR2 is YYREEE (reference sequence). The CDR3 nucleotides are TGTGCCAGCAGCTTGGTCGTGGCGGGGGGGAGCACAGATACGCAGTATTTT. The encoded protein is CASSLVVAGGSTDTQYF.

The CDR3 DNA sequence: TGCGCCAGCAGCCCACAGGGGATTAACACCGGGGAGCTGTTTTTT. Translation gives CASSPQGINTGELFF. The chain carries TRBV5-1 and TRBJ2-2; 7 bases align to TRBD1. This CDR3 has 15 residues. V was clipped by 4 bases and J by 2 bases; unmatched bases: 5. CDR1 and CDR2 (germline): SGHRS, YFSETQ. Complete variable domain (other parts from reference TRBV5-1 and TRBJ2-2): KAGVTQTPRYLIKTRGQQVTLSCSPISGHRSVSWYQQTPGQGLQFLFEYFSETQRNKGNFPGRFSGRQFSNSRSEMNVSTLELGDSALYLCASSPQGINTGELFFGEGSRLTVL.

The chain combines TRBV6-5 with TRBJ2-3; TRBD2 matches 11 bases. Germline values: CDR1 MNHEY, CDR2 SVGAGI. V was pared by 7 bases and J by 3 bases, with 3 bases of the junction left unmatched. The CDR3 is 14 residues long. CDR3 sequence reads: CASTRLAGTDTQYF. In DNA form, the CDR3 reads TGTGCCAGCACAAGACTAGCGGGAACAGATACGCAGTATTTT.

The chain recombines TRBV6-5 with TRBJ1-2, with 7 bases fitting TRBD1. CDR3 length equals 14 residues. The germline V gene encodes CDR1 MNHEY and CDR2 SVGAGI. V was clipped by 0 bases and J by 8 bases; unmatched bases: 6. CDR3 region: CASSYSYRGGGYTF. The CDR3 nucleotides are TGTGCCAGCAGTTACTCGTACAGGGGTGGAGGCTACACCTTC.

This sequence joins TRBV11-3 and TRBJ2-2; D remains ambiguous. The V end lost 0 bases, the J end lost 7 bases, and 6 bases lay between the germline ends. Germline CDR1 reads SGHNT; CDR2 reads YENEEA. The CDR3 sequence is 13 residues long. The CDR3 DNA follows: TGTGCCAGCAGCTTAGATAATGTCGGGGAGCTGTTTTTT. Translated, it gives CASSLDNVGELFF.

The chain carries TRBV28 and TRBJ2-3, with 8 bases matching TRBD2. The CDR3 consists of 16 residues. With V trimmed by 4 bases and J by 1 base, 7 bases remained unmatched. Per the germline V gene, CDR1 is MDHEN and CDR2 is SYDVKM. The CDR3 DNA reads TGTGCCAGCAGTTCCCCGGGGGGGTGGGGCACAGATACGCAGTATTTT. Its translation: CASSSPGGWGTDTQYF.

The genes are TRBV18 and TRBJ1-5; 10 bases fit TRBD1. This CDR3 comprises 16 residues. The germline gives CDR1 KGHSH, CDR2 LQKENI. After removal of 6 bases from V and 0 bases from J, the junction contained 5 bases not matched to a gene. The CDR3 DNA reads as TGTGCCAGCTCCCTAGGGACAGGGGATAGCAATCAGCCCCAGCATTTT. As protein: CASSLGTGDSNQPQHF.

V and J are TRBV10-3 and TRBJ1-3; D gene ambiguous. The CDR3 contains 17 residues. Germline V CDR1 and CDR2: ENHRY, SYGVKD. Trimming took off 0 bases at V and 0 bases at J, with 12 bases between the two ends. In DNA, the CDR3 is TGTGCCATCAGTGAGTCCGGACGGGTTAGCTCTGGAAACACCATATATTTT. Translating gives CAISESGRVSSGNTIYF.

The chain uses TRBV28 and TRBJ1-5; a possible D gene is TRBD1 (5 bases). The CDR3 runs 11 residues. Looked up from germline, CDR1 is MDHEN and CDR2 is SYDVKM. V was pared by 5 bases and J by 6 bases, with 5 bases between. The CDR3: CASSRGQPQHF. The DNA of the CDR3 is TGTGCCAGCAGTAGGGGTCAGCCCCAGCATTTT. Full variable domain (rest looked up from reference TRBV28 and TRBJ1-5): DVKVTQSSRYLVKRTGEKVFLECVQDMDHENMFWYRQDPGLGLRLIYFSYDVKMKEKGDIPEGYSVSREKKERFSLILESASTNQTSMYLCASSRGQPQHFGDGTRLSIL.

This clone was counted a single time. This rearrangement joins TRBV6-5 to TRBJ1-1; D is undetermined. V dropped 3 bases and J dropped 3 bases, with 8 bases sitting between them. The CDR3 loop spans 13 amino acids. Germline values: CDR1 MNHEY, CDR2 SVGAGI. Here the CDR3 DNA reads TGTGCCAGCAGTTATCGGACCGACACTGAAGCTTTCTTT. As protein: CASSYRTDTEAFF.

In this sample, this clone turned up a few times. The CDR3 DNA follows: TGTGCCAGTAGTAGACGGGGGGGATCTACTGAAGCTTTCTTT. Amino acid sequence: CASSRRGGSTEAFF. The V call is TRBV19, the J call TRBJ1-1; tentative D call: TRBD1 (5 bases). Germline V gene data show CDR1 as LNHDA and CDR2 as SQIVND (reference sequence). This CDR3 is 14 amino acids long. V lost 4 bases and J 5 bases, leaving 14 bases between the germline ends.

The chain links TRBV7-9 to TRBJ2-3; D gene unclear. Germline CDR1 reads SEHNR; CDR2 reads FQNEAQ (reference sequence). The CDR3 has 12 amino acids. Trimming pared 2 bases from V and 4 bases from J, leaving 4 bases between. The CDR3 region has the DNA TGTGCCAGCAGCTTACTCTCAGATACGCAGTATTTT. Translated: CASSLLSDTQYF.

The CDR3 coding sequence is TGTGCCATCAGTGAGTGGGAGACAGCCTACGAGCAGTACTTC. This sequence encodes CAISEWETAYEQYF. This chain connects TRBV10-3 to TRBJ2-7, with D tentatively TRBD1 or TRBD2 (5 bases each). The V end lost 1 base, the J end lost 2 bases, and 9 bases lay between the germline ends. This CDR3 has 14 amino acids. The germline V gene encodes CDR1 ENHRY and CDR2 SYGVKD.

The chain combines TRBV9 with TRBJ2-2; possible D gene TRBD2, 6 bases. This CDR3 comprises 15 residues. CDR1 and CDR2 (germline): SGDLS, YYNGEE. V was shortened by 4 bases and J by 7 bases, with 17 bases between the two germline ends. DNA of the CDR3: TGTGCCAGCAGCCCCGCGGGGTGGAATGGCGGGGAGCTGTTTTTT. Its protein is CASSPAGWNGGELFF.

V and J are TRBV10-3 and TRBJ1-1; 10 nucleotides align to TRBD1. Trimming at V came to 5 bases and at J to 1 base, leaving 4 bases not matched to a gene. Germline CDR1 ENHRY, CDR2 SYGVKD. The CDR3 spans 15 residues. CDR3 in amino acids: CAISPRQGANTEAFF. The CDR3 coding sequence is TGTGCCATCAGTCCCAGACAGGGGGCGAACACTGAAGCTTTCTTT.

V is TRBV7-9 and J is TRBJ2-7, with D perhaps matching TRBD2 (6 bases). Per the germline V gene, CDR1 is SEHNR and CDR2 is FQNEAQ (reference sequence). The CDR3 consists of 14 residues. Trimming shortened V by 2 bases and J by 2 bases, and 10 bases separated the two germline ends. CDR3 sequence reads: CASSLLASAYEQYF. The CDR3 DNA reads TGTGCCAGCAGCTTACTGGCTAGCGCCTACGAGCAGTACTTC.

This clone was detected only a few times. The chain joins TRBV7-9 to TRBJ1-6; no firm D call. V gave up 3 bases and J gave up 7 bases, with 13 bases separating them. Germline V CDR1 and CDR2: SEHNR, FQNEAQ (reference sequence). This CDR3 has 15 amino acids. CDR3 sequence reads: CASSFQAVFNSPLHF. In DNA form, the CDR3 reads TGTGCCAGCAGCTTCCAGGCAGTCTTCAATTCACCCCTCCACTTT.

This rearrangement joins TRBV10-1 to TRBJ2-7; 12 nucleotides match TRBD2. From germline, CDR1 is WNHNN and CDR2 SYGVQD (reference sequence). The CDR3 consists of 15 residues. V lost 4 bases and J lost 3; bases outside the gene matches: 4. DNA for the CDR3: TGCGCCAGCAGTGGGCCGGGACTAGCGGGCTACGAGCAGTACTTC. It specifies CASSGPGLAGYEQYF.

V gene TRBV2 combines with J gene TRBJ2-2, with 9 bases identical to TRBD1. The germline V gene encodes CDR1 SNHLY and CDR2 FYNNEI. The CDR3 is made up of 14 amino acids. V lost 9 bases, J lost 3 bases, and 5 bases stayed unmatched. The CDR3 region is CARGRDRDTGELFF. CDR3 nucleotides: TGTGCCAGAGGCCGGGACAGGGACACCGGGGAGCTGTTTTTT.

The gene calls are TRBV28 and TRBJ1-2; 9 nucleotides align to TRBD1. The V and J ends lost 5 bases and 0 bases, in that order; junction bases with no gene match: 10. This CDR3 has 17 amino acids. Per germline, CDR1 MDHEN and CDR2 SYDVKM. DNA for the CDR3: TGTGCCAGCAGTGGAGGGGGGACAGGGTCCTCTAACTATGGCTACACCTTC. Translated, it gives CASSGGGTGSSNYGYTF.

The V and J genes are TRBV2 and TRBJ1-1; a possible D gene is TRBD1 (5 bases). Germline-derived CDR1 and CDR2 are SNHLY and FYNNEI. The CDR3 totals 13 residues. V was cut by 3 bases and J by 5 bases, with 10 bases left in between. In DNA, the CDR3 is TGTGCCAGCAGTGAGGGGGGTTGGACTGAAGCTTTCTTT. This sequence encodes CASSEGGWTEAFF.